A single sample gave rise to the 9 T cell receptor beta chains below, sequenced in a study of control samples from healthy donors and cancer patients. TCRdb's copy holds only in-frame clones and misses some; the assay was immunoSEQ multiplex PCR. The sample records some 90,000 clones, approximately 89% being singletons. Sequenced input: blood. All receptors come from a woman aged 25-40 years in good health.

J is TRBJ1-6 and V is TRBV10-2; D remains unclear. The CDR3 totals 16 residues. V was cut by 8 bases and J by 8 bases, with 22 bases left in between. Looked up from germline, CDR1 is WSHSY and CDR2 is SAAADI. The CDR3 protein is CASGHLLTEIHSPLHF. CDR3 nucleotide sequence: TGCGCCAGCGGCCACCTCTTGACTGAAATTCATTCACCCCTCCACTTT.

The chain recombines TRBV4-2 with TRBJ2-1; 7 bases are shared with TRBD2. V shed 2 bases and J 4 bases; nucleotides not matched to a gene: 8. The V gene's germline CDR1 is LGHNA and CDR2 YNFKEQ. The CDR3 length is 16 residues. Written as DNA, the CDR3 is TGTGCCAGCAGCCAACATTCGGCGGGAGAGTACAATGAGCAGTTCTTC. Protein sequence: CASSQHSAGEYNEQFF.

The rearrangement uses TRBV6-4 and TRBJ1-6; 8 bases match TRBD1. CDR1 and CDR2 (germline): MRHNA, SNTAGT. After removal of 8 bases from V and 4 bases from J, the junction contained 4 bases not matched to a gene. The CDR3 covers 14 residues. The CDR3 bases are TGTGCCAGCGGAAGGGACAGGTATAATTCACCCCTCCACTTT. It translates to CASGRDRYNSPLHF.

The chain is built from TRBV3-1 (or the pseudogene TRBV3-2) and TRBJ1-2; D ambiguous. Germline CDR1 is LGHDT and CDR2 is YNNKEL (reference sequence). V was shortened by 1 base and J by 7 bases, with 10 bases between the two germline ends. CDR3 length: 13 amino acids. Here the CDR3 reads CASSQAGFLGYTF. The CDR3 region has the DNA TGTGCCAGCAGCCAAGCAGGCTTTCTTGGCTACACCTTC.

This clone was observed many times. The chain recombines TRBV5-4 with TRBJ2-1; 12 bases agree with TRBD2. With V trimmed by 4 bases and J by 7 bases, 6 bases remained unmatched. Germline lookup yields CDR1 SGHNT and CDR2 YYREEE (reference sequence). The CDR3 extends over 15 amino acids. The CDR3 coding sequence is TGTGCCAGCAGCGCGACTAGCGGGGGTAAGAATGAGCAGTTCTTC. Its protein product is CASSATSGGKNEQFF.

The genes are TRBV5-1 and TRBJ1-6, with 9 bases identical to TRBD1. CDR3 size: 16 residues. The junction had 9 bases not matched to a gene; V was cut back by 4 bases and J by 7 bases. CDR1 and CDR2 from the germline V gene are SGHRS and YFSETQ. CDR3 region: CASSPQGQGGNSPLHF. Written as DNA, the CDR3 is TGCGCCAGCAGCCCCCAGGGACAGGGTGGGAATTCACCCCTCCACTTT.

This chain joins TRBV7-8 and TRBJ1-4; no reliable D call. The germline V and J ends were trimmed by 3 bases and 0 bases, with 5 bases remaining between them. Germline CDR1 and CDR2: SGHVS and FQNEAQ. This CDR3 contains 14 residues. CDR3 sequence reads: CASSFAATNEKLFF. The CDR3 region has the DNA TGTGCCAGCAGCTTCGCTGCAACTAATGAAAAACTGTTTTTT.

The chain recombines TRBV5-8 with TRBJ2-7; no definite D call. Trimming left V 0 bases short and J 3 bases short, with 7 bases between. This CDR3 has 13 residues. Looked up from germline, CDR1 is SGHTS and CDR2 is YDEGEE. The CDR3 DNA reads as TGTGCCAGCAGCTTGGACAGAAACTACGAGCAGTACTTC. It is translated as CASSLDRNYEQYF.

The chain has TRBV5-1 and TRBJ1-1; TRBD1 aligns across 7 bases. With V trimmed by 6 bases and J by 1 base, 6 bases remained unmatched. Germline CDR1 is SGHRS and CDR2 is YFSETQ. CDR3 size: 14 residues. CDR3 in amino acids: CASTQGTANTEAFF. CDR3 DNA sequence: TGCGCCAGCACACAAGGGACAGCGAACACTGAAGCTTTCTTT.